The 8 T cell receptor beta chains below come from one sample, sequenced in a study of blood T cell repertoires in COVID-19. TCRdb's table, derived via immunoSEQ multiplex PCR, lists solely in-frame clones and lacks some. The sample lists 9,500 to 15,000 clones; over 55% were seen once. Sequencing input: peripheral blood. These receptor sequences come from a man aged 55 to 70 with COVID-19, enrolled during active disease.

The chain uses TRBV7-9 and TRBJ1-4; a possible D gene is TRBD1 (6 bases). V dropped 3 bases and J dropped 7 bases, with 9 bases sitting between them. The CDR3 covers 13 residues. Germline CDR1 reads SEHNR; CDR2 reads FQNEAQ (reference sequence). In DNA form, the CDR3 reads TGTGCCAGCAGCTTCGTAGGGGGTGAAAAACTGTTTTTT. This translates into CASSFVGGEKLFF.

This clone occurred once. The chain is built from TRBV5-6 and TRBJ2-2; D remains unclear. V lost 0 bases to trimming and J lost 1 base, with 7 bases between them. The CDR3 has 15 amino acids. CDR1 is SGHDT, CDR2 YYEEEE, per germline. CDR3 protein: CASSLVSRNTGELFF. The CDR3 DNA is TGTGCCAGCAGCTTGGTTTCGAGGAACACCGGGGAGCTGTTTTTT.

In this sample, this clone turned up a few times. V usage is TRBV13 and J usage is TRBJ1-1; weak D call: TRBD1 (6 bases). Germline V CDR1 and CDR2: PRHDT, FYEKMQ (reference sequence). With 5 bases removed from V and 1 base from J, the gap between germline ends came to 17 bases. The CDR3 has 16 residues. CDR3 nucleotide sequence: TGTGCCAGCAGCGACCTCTTCCAACAGGGGAACACTGAAGCTTTCTTT. It encodes CASSDLFQQGNTEAFF.

The chain links TRBV6-6 to TRBJ1-3; D not resolved. Trimming removed 5 bases at V and 0 bases at J, with 5 bases between. Germline V gene data show CDR1 as MNHNY and CDR2 as SVGAGI (reference sequence). The CDR3 has 13 residues. The CDR3 DNA is TGTGCCAGCAGTACAACCTCTGGAAACACCATATATTTT. Amino acid sequence: CASSTTSGNTIYF.

The chain links TRBV11-3 to TRBJ2-1; 9 nucleotides align to TRBD2. CDR1 and CDR2 from the germline V gene are SGHNT and YENEEA. CDR3 length: 14 amino acids. Unmatched junction bases numbered 4, after V lost 1 base and J lost 9 bases. CDR3 amino acids: CASSLGLAASEQFF. Here the CDR3 DNA reads TGTGCCAGCAGCTTAGGACTAGCGGCAAGTGAGCAGTTCTTC.

The gene calls are TRBV5-4 and TRBJ2-5; possibly TRBD1 for D (5 bases). V lost 4 bases, J lost 5 bases, and 15 bases lay in between. Germline CDR1 reads SGHNT; CDR2 reads YYREEE (reference sequence). The CDR3 length is 14 residues. The CDR3 region is CASSPPGRQETQYF. For the CDR3, the DNA is TGTGCCAGCAGCCCGCCAGGGCGTCAGGAGACCCAGTACTTC.

This clone has a handful of counts. The rearrangement uses TRBV5-1 and TRBJ1-6; perhaps TRBD1 as D (5 bases). CDR1 is SGHRS and CDR2 is YFSETQ in the germline V gene. This CDR3 region has 13 residues. The germline V and J ends were trimmed by 6 bases and 6 bases, with 10 bases remaining between them. In DNA, the CDR3 is TGCGCCAGCAACGACGGGGGTAATTCACCCCTCCACTTT. It yields the protein CASNDGGNSPLHF.

This clone was observed a few times. V gene TRBV12-3 or TRBV12-4 combines with J gene TRBJ2-3; possibly TRBD2 for D (5 bases). This CDR3 contains 12 residues. The germline V and J ends were trimmed by 6 bases and 11 bases, with 15 bases remaining between them. CDR3 nucleotides: TGTGCCAGCAGCCTATACGGGGAAGGGCAGTATTTT. Its protein product is CASSLYGEGQYF.